This TCR beta chain came from a study of blood T cell repertoires in COVID-19. TCRdb's copy holds only in-frame clones and misses some; the assay was immunoSEQ multiplex PCR. The profile shows tens of thousands of clones, over 75% of them singletons. The germline V gene has CDR1 MNHEY and CDR2 SVGAGI. This CDR3 is 12 amino acids long. V lost 6 bases to trimming and J lost 3 bases; unmatched junction nucleotides: 1. This receptor was obtained from a man in his forties or fifties with acute or convalescent COVID-19. The chain couples TRBV6-5 to TRBJ2-5, with 7 positions matching TRBD1. The sample consisted of peripheral blood. The DNA for the CDR3 is TGTGCCAGCAGGACAGGGAAAGAGACCCAGTACTTC. This gives the protein CASRTGKETQYF.